These 17 T cell receptor beta chains came from one sample sequenced in a study of T cell responses to AZD1222 COVID-19 vaccine (dated by TCRdb to the early 2020s). The time point label of this sample denotes: baseline before first vaccination. Receptors were amplified or captured by the immunoSEQ multiplex PCR assay. TCRdb mirrors the immuneACCESS table, restricted to in-frame sequences. Some clones are absent from its copies; in checked studies, under half trace to an unresolved V gene, and the reason for the others is unknown. This sample lists over 85,000 clones; about nine tenths were detected once. Roughly 1.6% of the sample belongs to the ten largest clones. The sample consisted of peripheral blood, taken on day 0 of AZD1222 vaccination. The receptors derive from an adult in good health.

The CDR3 nucleotides are TGCGCCAGCAGTGACCGCCGCAGGGACAGGGACTACGAGCAGTACTTC. Protein: CASSDRRRDRDYEQYF. V gene TRBV10-2 combines with J gene TRBJ2-7; 9 nucleotides agree with TRBD1. The V and J ends lost 3 bases and 3 bases, in that order; junction bases with no gene match: 9. The CDR3 covers 16 residues. Germline lookup yields CDR1 WSHSY and CDR2 SAAADI.

The chain joins TRBV2 to TRBJ1-2, with 11 positions matching TRBD1. V was clipped by 5 bases and J by 6 bases; unmatched bases: 2. This CDR3 has 13 residues. Germline V gene sequence: CDR1 SNHLY, CDR2 FYNNEI. DNA for the CDR3: TGTGCCAGCAGTCGGACAGGGGGCGATGGCTACACCTTC. Protein: CASSRTGGDGYTF.

The genes are TRBV5-1 and TRBJ1-2, with a possible D match to TRBD1 (5 bases). The CDR3 is 14 residues long. Trimming stripped 2 bases from V and 5 bases from J, with 13 bases between. Germline V gene sequence: CDR1 SGHRS, CDR2 YFSETQ. The CDR3 nucleotides read TGCGCCAGCAGCTTCGCTTCGACAGTGTATGGCTACACCTTC. It is translated as CASSFASTVYGYTF.

The genes are TRBV21-1 and TRBJ1-1; the table's D call, TRBD1, has no DNA check behind it. TRBV21-1 represents a pseudogene. This CDR3 spans 15 amino acids. The CDR3 bases are TGTGCCAGCAGCATCGGACAGGGGTCGAACACTGAAGCTTTCTTT. Protein: CASSIGQGSNTEAFF.

The rearrangement links TRBV5-1 to TRBJ1-1, with TRBD1 matching over 9 bases. Germline lookup yields CDR1 SGHRS and CDR2 YFSETQ. Trimming at V came to 0 bases and at J to 6 bases, leaving 6 bases not matched to a gene. The CDR3 extends over 15 amino acids. CDR3 bases: TGCGCCAGCAGCTTGGACAGGGGGCCAGTCGCTGAAGCTTTCTTT. Translated: CASSLDRGPVAEAFF.

J is TRBJ2-6 and V is TRBV19, with 7 bases that match TRBD1. The J segment lost 1 base and the V segment lost 6 bases, leaving 9 bases of the junction unmatched. The CDR3 has 17 amino acids. Germline values: CDR1 LNHDA, CDR2 SQIVND (reference sequence). The CDR3 DNA is TGTGCCAGTAGCCTCCGGGACAGCTTTTCTGGGGCCAACGTCCTGACTTTC. It specifies CASSLRDSFSGANVLTF.

The chain combines TRBV6-5 with TRBJ2-7; D uncertain. Germline-derived CDR1 and CDR2 are MNHEY and SVGAGI. This CDR3 spans 14 amino acids. V lost 6 bases and J lost 4, with 16 bases in between. CDR3 region: CASSPTTLAYEQYF. In nucleotides, the CDR3 is TGTGCCAGCAGCCCAACGACCCTGGCTTACGAGCAGTACTTC.

The CDR3 region is CASSHLQNTGNTEAFF. CDR3 in DNA: TGTGCCAGCAGCCACCTACAAAATACAGGGAACACTGAAGCTTTCTTT. J is TRBJ1-1 and V is TRBV3-1 (or the pseudogene TRBV3-2); maybe TRBD1 (5 bases). The CDR3 totals 16 residues. CDR1 LGHDT and CDR2 YNNKEL come from the germline V gene (reference sequence). Trimming left V 3 bases short and J 1 base short, with 15 bases between.

This chain links TRBV5-1 with TRBJ1-6; TRBD1 agrees at 7 bases. V lost 4 bases and J lost 7; bases outside the gene matches: 11. Germline V lookup: CDR1 SGHRS, CDR2 YFSETQ. This CDR3 region has 16 residues. The CDR3 loop is CASSATRQGVNSPLHF. CDR3 nucleotides: TGCGCCAGCAGCGCGACCAGACAGGGAGTAAATTCACCCCTCCACTTT.

This chain connects TRBV2 to TRBJ2-3, with 13 bases identical to TRBD2. The CDR3 runs to 15 residues. Germline lookup yields CDR1 SNHLY and CDR2 FYNNEI. The trim removed 4 bases at V and 4 bases at J, leaving 2 bases unmatched. CDR3 amino acids: CASSGLAGGPDTQYF. Here the CDR3 DNA reads TGTGCCAGCAGTGGACTAGCGGGAGGCCCAGATACGCAGTATTTT.

J is TRBJ1-5 and V is TRBV5-1; TRBD1 aligns across 10 bases. CDR1 and CDR2 from the germline V gene are SGHRS and YFSETQ. V was pared by 4 bases and J by 6 bases, with 4 bases of the junction left unmatched. The CDR3 is 14 amino acids. The CDR3 region has the DNA TGCGCCAGCAGCAAGACAGGGGGCGGTCAGCCCCAGCATTTT. Its protein product is CASSKTGGGQPQHF.

The chain employs TRBV4-1 and TRBJ2-2; D is unresolved. The V gene lost 1 base and the J gene lost 4 bases, with 7 bases spanning the gap. The CDR3 totals 14 residues. CDR1 MGHRA and CDR2 YSYEKL come from the germline V gene. Here the CDR3 reads CASSQVGATGELFF. In DNA, the CDR3 is TGCGCCAGCAGCCAAGTCGGAGCCACCGGGGAGCTGTTTTTT.

The chain has TRBV21-1 and TRBJ2-7. TRBV21-1 is noted as a pseudogene. The CDR3 covers 14 residues. The CDR3 sequence: CASSKERRPYEQYF. The CDR3 nucleotides are TGTGCCAGCAGCAAAGAGAGACGGCCTTACGAGCAGTACTTC.

V usage is TRBV6-5 and J usage is TRBJ1-5; D gene unclear. Trimming took 3 bases from V and 8 from J, leaving 11 bases between them. This CDR3 is built from 13 residues. Germline CDR1 is MNHEY and CDR2 is SVGAGI. CDR3 region: CASSYRYREPQHF. CDR3 in DNA: TGTGCCAGCAGTTATAGGTACCGGGAGCCCCAGCATTTT.

The chain joins TRBV19 to TRBJ1-4; a possible D gene is TRBD1 (6 bases). Trimming cost V 7 bases and J 7 bases, with 13 bases left between them. The CDR3 is made up of 13 amino acids. Germline-derived CDR1 and CDR2 are LNHDA and SQIVND (reference sequence). CDR3 coding DNA: TGTGCCAGTAAGACAGGCGGACGTGAAAAACTGTTTTTT. It codes for CASKTGGREKLFF.

This chain joins TRBV4-1 and TRBJ2-1; 7 bases match TRBD1. Looked up from germline, CDR1 is MGHRA and CDR2 is YSYEKL. Germline trimming cut 1 base from V and 6 bases from J; bases unmatched to any gene: 12. This CDR3 has 17 residues. The CDR3 sequence is CASSQAQGQIFPNEQFF. Here the CDR3 DNA reads TGCGCCAGCAGCCAAGCCCAGGGACAGATATTTCCCAATGAGCAGTTCTTC.

This chain connects TRBV7-5 to TRBJ2-1. TRBV7-5 is marked as a pseudogene. The CDR3 loop spans 15 amino acids. The CDR3 sequence is CVRSGTYYALNEQFF. The CDR3, as DNA: TGTGTCAGAAGCGGGACCTATTACGCTTTGAATGAGCAGTTCTTC.